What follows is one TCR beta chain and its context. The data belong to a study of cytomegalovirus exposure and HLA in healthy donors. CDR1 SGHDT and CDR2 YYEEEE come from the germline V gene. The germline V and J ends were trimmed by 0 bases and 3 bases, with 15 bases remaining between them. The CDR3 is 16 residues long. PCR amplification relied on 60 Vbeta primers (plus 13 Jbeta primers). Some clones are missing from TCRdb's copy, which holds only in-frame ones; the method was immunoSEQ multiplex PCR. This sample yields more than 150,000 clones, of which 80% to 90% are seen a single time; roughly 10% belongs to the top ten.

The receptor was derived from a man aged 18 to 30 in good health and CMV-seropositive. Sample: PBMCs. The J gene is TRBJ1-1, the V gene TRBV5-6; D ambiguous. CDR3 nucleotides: TGTGCCAGCAGCTTGGGAGGGTACCCGGGAGACACTGAAGCTTTCTTT. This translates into CASSLGGYPGDTEAFF.